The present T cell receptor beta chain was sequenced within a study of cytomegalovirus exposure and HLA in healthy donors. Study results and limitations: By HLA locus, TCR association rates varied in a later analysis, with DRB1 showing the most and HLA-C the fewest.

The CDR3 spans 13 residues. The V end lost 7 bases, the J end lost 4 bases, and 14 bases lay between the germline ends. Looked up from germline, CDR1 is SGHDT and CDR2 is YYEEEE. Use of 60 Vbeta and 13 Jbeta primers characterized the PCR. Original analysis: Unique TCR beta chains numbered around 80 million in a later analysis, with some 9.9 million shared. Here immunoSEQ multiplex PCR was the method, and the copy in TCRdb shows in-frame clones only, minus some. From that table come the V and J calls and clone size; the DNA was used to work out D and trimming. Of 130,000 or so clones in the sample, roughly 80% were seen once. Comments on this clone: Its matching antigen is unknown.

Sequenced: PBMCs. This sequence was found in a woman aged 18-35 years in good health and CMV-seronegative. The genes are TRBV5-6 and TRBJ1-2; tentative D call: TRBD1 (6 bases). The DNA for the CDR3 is TGTGCCAGCTATAAACAGGGCCCCTATGGCTACACCTTC. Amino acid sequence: CASYKQGPYGYTF. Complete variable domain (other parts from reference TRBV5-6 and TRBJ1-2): DAGVTQSPTHLIKTRGQQVTLRCSPKSGHDTVSWYQQALGQGPQFIFQYYEEEERQRGNFPDRFSGHQFPNYSSELNVNALLLGDSALYLCASYKQGPYGYTFGSGTRLTVV.